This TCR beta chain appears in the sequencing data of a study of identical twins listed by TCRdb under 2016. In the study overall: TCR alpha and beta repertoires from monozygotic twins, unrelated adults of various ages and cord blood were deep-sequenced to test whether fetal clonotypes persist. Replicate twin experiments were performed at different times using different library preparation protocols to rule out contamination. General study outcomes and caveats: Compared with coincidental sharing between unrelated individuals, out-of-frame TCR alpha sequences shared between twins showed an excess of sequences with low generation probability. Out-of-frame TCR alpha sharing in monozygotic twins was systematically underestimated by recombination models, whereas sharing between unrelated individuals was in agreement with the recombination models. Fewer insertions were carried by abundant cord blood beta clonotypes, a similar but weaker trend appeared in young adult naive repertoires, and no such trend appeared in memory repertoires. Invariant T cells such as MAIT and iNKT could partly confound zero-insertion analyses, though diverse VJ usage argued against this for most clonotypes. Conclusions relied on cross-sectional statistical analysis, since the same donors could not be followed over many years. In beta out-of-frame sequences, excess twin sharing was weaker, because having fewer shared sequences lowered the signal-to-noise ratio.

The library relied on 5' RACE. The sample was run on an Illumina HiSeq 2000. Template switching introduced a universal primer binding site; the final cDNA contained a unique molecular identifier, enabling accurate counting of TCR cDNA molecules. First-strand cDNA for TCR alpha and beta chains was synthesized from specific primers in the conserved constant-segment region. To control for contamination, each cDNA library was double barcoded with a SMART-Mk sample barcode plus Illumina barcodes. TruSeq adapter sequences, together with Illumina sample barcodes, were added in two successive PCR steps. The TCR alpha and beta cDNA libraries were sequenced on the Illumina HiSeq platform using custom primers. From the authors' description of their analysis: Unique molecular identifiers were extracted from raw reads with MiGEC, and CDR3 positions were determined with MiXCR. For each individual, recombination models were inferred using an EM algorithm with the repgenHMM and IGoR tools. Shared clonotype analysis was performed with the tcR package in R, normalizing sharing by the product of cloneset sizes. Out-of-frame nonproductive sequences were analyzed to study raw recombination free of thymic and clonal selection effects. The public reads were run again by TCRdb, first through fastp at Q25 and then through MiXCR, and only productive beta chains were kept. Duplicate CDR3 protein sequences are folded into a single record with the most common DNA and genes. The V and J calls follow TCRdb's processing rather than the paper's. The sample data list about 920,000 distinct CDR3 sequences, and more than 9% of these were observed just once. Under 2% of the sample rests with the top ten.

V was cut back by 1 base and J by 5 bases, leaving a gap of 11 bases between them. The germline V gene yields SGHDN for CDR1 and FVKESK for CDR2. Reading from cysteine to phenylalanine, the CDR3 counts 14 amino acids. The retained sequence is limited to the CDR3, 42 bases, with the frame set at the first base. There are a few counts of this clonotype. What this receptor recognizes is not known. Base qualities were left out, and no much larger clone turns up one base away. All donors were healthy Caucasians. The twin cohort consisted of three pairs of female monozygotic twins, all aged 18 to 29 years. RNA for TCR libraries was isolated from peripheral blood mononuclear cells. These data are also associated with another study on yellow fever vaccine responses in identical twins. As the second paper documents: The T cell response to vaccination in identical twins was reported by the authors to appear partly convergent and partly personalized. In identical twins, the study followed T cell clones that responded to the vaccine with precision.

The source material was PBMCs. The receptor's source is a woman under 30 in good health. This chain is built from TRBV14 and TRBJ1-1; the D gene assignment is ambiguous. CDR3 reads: CASSQVGLETEAFF. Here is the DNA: TGTGCCAGCAGCCAAGTAGGGTTGGAAACTGAAGCTTTCTTT.